The 30 T cell receptor beta chains given below trace back to one sample, sequenced in a study of control samples from healthy donors and cancer patients. Measured with immunoSEQ multiplex PCR; TCRdb has only the in-frame clones, and not every one. This table has around 110,000 clones, more than 70% appearing once. Sequenced sample: blood. These TCRs come from a woman in her 70s in good health.

J is TRBJ1-6 and V is TRBV19; D ambiguous. Between the trimmed V and J ends, which lost 0 bases and 9 bases, there was a span of 12 bases. CDR3 length: 15 amino acids. CDR1 LNHDA and CDR2 SQIVND come from the germline V gene (reference sequence). CDR3 DNA sequence: TGTGCCAGTAGTATAGATCTCGACGCGGGTTCACCCCTCCACTTT. As protein: CASSIDLDAGSPLHF. Variable domain in full (rest from reference TRBV19 and TRBJ1-6): DGGITQSPKYLFRKEGQNVTLSCEQNLNHDAMYWYRQDPGQGLRLIYYSQIVNDFQKGDIAEGYSVSREKKESFPLTVTSAQKNPTAFYLCASSIDLDAGSPLHFGNGTRLTVT.

V and J are TRBV5-4 and TRBJ2-5, with a weak D call TRBD2 (6 bases). CDR3 length: 15 amino acids. CDR1 and CDR2 from the germline V gene are SGHNT and YYREEE (reference sequence). V shed 1 base and J shed 0 bases, with 10 bases lying between them. CDR3 amino acids: CASSLFPGDQETQYF. As DNA, the CDR3 is TGTGCCAGCAGCTTGTTTCCGGGGGACCAAGAGACCCAGTACTTC.

This rearrangement joins TRBV27 to TRBJ2-7; TRBD1 aligns across 7 bases. The trim removed 5 bases at V and 3 bases at J, leaving 7 bases unmatched. Germline loops: CDR1 MNHEY, CDR2 SMNVEV (reference sequence). This CDR3 is built from 14 residues. The CDR3 reads CASSLNRDSYEQYF. The CDR3 DNA reads as TGTGCCAGCAGTCTTAACCGGGACAGCTACGAGCAGTACTTC.

The CDR3 DNA reads TGTGCCAGCAGTCCCGAGACCAACACTGAAGCTTTCTTT. It yields the protein CASSPETNTEAFF. The chain combines TRBV12-3 or TRBV12-4 with TRBJ1-1, with D uncertain. V lost 5 bases, J lost 2 bases, and 9 bases lay in between. The CDR3 covers 13 residues.

The chain links TRBV29-1 to TRBJ1-2, with a possible D match to TRBD1 (6 bases). The ends were cut back, 2 bases at V and 2 bases at J, with 9 bases in the middle. Germline V lookup: CDR1 SQVTM, CDR2 ANQGSEA. The CDR3 runs to 13 residues. CDR3 protein: CSVEWQGNYGYTF. The CDR3 region has the DNA TGCAGCGTTGAATGGCAGGGGAACTATGGCTACACCTTC.

This clone showed up just once. The chain uses TRBV10-1 and TRBJ2-1, with D perhaps TRBD1 (5 bases). V lost 2 bases, J lost 7 bases, and 12 bases lay in between. The CDR3 is 14 amino acids. The germline V gene has CDR1 WNHNN and CDR2 SYGVQD (reference sequence). DNA for the CDR3: TGCGCCAGCAGTGAGGGGGCTCCGACTAATGAGCAGTTCTTC. Protein: CASSEGAPTNEQFF.

The chain uses TRBV5-1 and TRBJ2-3; D possibly corresponds to TRBD1 (6 bases). Trimming removed 0 bases from V and 0 bases from J, with 8 bases in between. The CDR3 sequence is 15 residues long. Germline-derived CDR1 and CDR2 are SGHRS and YFSETQ. CDR3 in amino acids: CASSLDGTSTDTQYF. In DNA, the CDR3 is TGCGCCAGCAGCTTGGACGGGACAAGCACAGATACGCAGTATTTT.

The rearrangement uses TRBV5-1 and TRBJ2-3; 10 bases agree with TRBD2. V dropped 5 bases and J dropped 5; count of bases not matched to a gene: 11. Germline CDR1 reads SGHRS; CDR2 reads YFSETQ. The CDR3 sequence is 16 residues long. CDR3 nucleotides: TGCGCCAGCAGGCTGGCTAGCGGGGGACTCGGAGATACGCAGTATTTT. Protein product: CASRLASGGLGDTQYF.

The chain recombines TRBV21-1 with TRBJ1-1. TRBV21-1 is designated a pseudogene. The CDR3 totals 18 residues. CDR3 residues: CASSKDATWGNSNTEAFF. CDR3 DNA sequence: TGTGCCAGCAGCAAAGACGCAACCTGGGGGAACAGCAACACTGAAGCTTTCTTT.

The chain is built from TRBV5-4 and TRBJ2-5, with TRBD2 matching 9 bases. Trimming cost V 6 bases and J 5 bases; bases outside gene matches: 11. The germline CDR1 and CDR2 sequences are SGHNT and YYREEE (reference sequence). This CDR3 spans 15 amino acids. The CDR3 sequence is CASNPRAGGPETQYF. The DNA for the CDR3 is TGTGCCAGCAACCCTCGGGCGGGGGGGCCGGAGACCCAGTACTTC.

J is TRBJ1-4 and V is TRBV7-2; the D gene is possibly TRBD1 (5 bases). The CDR3 is 14 residues long. Trimming removed 1 base at V and 14 bases at J, with 17 bases between. The germline V gene has CDR1 SGHTA and CDR2 FQGNSA. DNA for the CDR3: TGTGCCAGCAGCTTAGGCGGGGAGGGGCGAACTCTGTTTTTT. Protein sequence: CASSLGGEGRTLFF.

CDR3 residues: CASGLPQGVGYEQYF. In nucleotides, the CDR3 is TGTGCTAGTGGTTTGCCCCAGGGAGTAGGCTACGAGCAGTACTTC. The chain recombines TRBV12-5 with TRBJ2-7; D may match TRBD1 or TRBD2 (5 bases each). The CDR3 has 15 residues. V was clipped by 2 bases and J by 3 bases, with 14 bases between them. CDR1 LGHNT and CDR2 FRNRAP come from the germline V gene. Full variable domain (outside the CDR3, taken from reference TRBV12-5 and TRBJ2-7): DARVTQTPRHKVTEMGQEVTMRCQPILGHNTVFWYRQTMMQGLELLAYFRNRAPLDDSGMPKDRFSAEMPDATLATLKIQPSEPRDSAVYFCASGLPQGVGYEQYFGPGTRLTVT.

The chain joins TRBV5-4 to TRBJ1-3, with 7 bases fitting TRBD1. CDR3 length: 13 amino acids. Germline-derived CDR1 and CDR2 are SGHNT and YYREEE (reference sequence). V lost 4 bases to trimming and J lost 4 bases; unmatched junction nucleotides: 2. Here the CDR3 DNA reads TGTGCCAGCAGCCAGACAGGGGGAAACACCATATATTTT. It is translated as CASSQTGGNTIYF.

Regarding this clone: One end of the junction varies from germline; a read error may be responsible. This chain links TRBV6-1 with TRBJ1-1; D is ambiguous. The CDR3 is 14 residues long. Germline-derived CDR1 and CDR2 are MNHNS and SASEGT. The CDR3 region is CASNESAGRFGAFF. The CDR3 nucleotides read TGTGCCAGCAATGAATCGGCCGGGAGATTCGGAGCTTTCTTT.

This chain connects TRBV5-4 to TRBJ1-3, with D tentatively TRBD1 (5 bases). Trimming cost V 0 bases and J 6 bases, with 16 bases left between them. CDR1 is SGHNT and CDR2 is YYREEE in the germline V gene (reference sequence). The CDR3 length is 16 residues. Here the CDR3 reads CASSLGGGNSENTIYF. The CDR3 DNA follows: TGTGCCAGCAGCTTGGGGGGCGGCAATAGCGAAAACACCATATATTTT. The entire variable domain, with the rest obtained from reference TRBV5-4 and TRBJ1-3, is as follows: ETGVTQSPTHLIKTRGQQVTLRCSSQSGHNTVSWYQQALGQGPQFIFQYYREEENGRGNFPPRFSGLQFPNYSSELNVNALELDDSALYLCASSLGGGNSENTIYFGEGSWLTVV.

This clone has more than one count but fewer than ten. The CDR3 protein is CSVSLEYNQPQHF. DNA of the CDR3: TGCAGCGTGTCCCTGGAGTATAATCAGCCCCAGCATTTT. The rearrangement links TRBV29-1 to TRBJ1-5; D unclear. Germline CDR1 SQVTM, CDR2 ANQGSEA. V was trimmed by 6 bases and J by 4 bases, leaving 13 bases between them. The CDR3 consists of 13 residues.

The CDR3 DNA reads TGTGCCATCAGTGGGCCGACAGGGCAGACTTCCTACACCTTC. It yields the protein CAISGPTGQTSYTF. The chain carries TRBV10-3 and TRBJ1-2; 7 bases line up with TRBD1. CDR1 ENHRY and CDR2 SYGVKD come from the germline V gene. CDR3 length: 14 amino acids. The J segment lost 10 bases and the V segment lost 4 bases, leaving 12 bases of the junction unmatched.

This clone has just a few counts. This chain uses TRBV5-1 with TRBJ1-6; maybe TRBD1 (5 bases). Trimming left V 2 bases short and J 9 bases short, with 12 bases between. Germline V gene data show CDR1 as SGHRS and CDR2 as YFSETQ. The CDR3 is 14 amino acids. The CDR3 is CASSFEGRSSPLHF. The CDR3 DNA sequence: TGCGCCAGCAGCTTCGAGGGGCGCAGTTCACCCCTCCACTTT.

J is TRBJ1-5 and V is TRBV2; 9 bases agree with TRBD1. With 6 bases clipped from V and 6 bases from J, the junction kept 3 bases outside the gene matches. Germline V CDR1 and CDR2: SNHLY, FYNNEI. The CDR3 runs 13 residues. The CDR3 reads CASRDRGFQPQHF. For the CDR3, the DNA is TGTGCCAGCAGGGACAGGGGTTTTCAGCCCCAGCATTTT.

This sequence joins TRBV20-1 and TRBJ1-5; D might be TRBD1 (6 bases). This CDR3 region has 15 residues. In germline, CDR1 is DFQATT, CDR2 SNEGSKA (reference sequence). Trimming pared 3 bases from V and 2 bases from J, leaving 14 bases between. CDR3 amino acids: CSASIRGPGNQPQHF. The CDR3 nucleotides are TGCAGTGCTAGTATTCGGGGGCCGGGCAATCAGCCCCAGCATTTT.

The chain employs TRBV6-2 or TRBV6-3 and TRBJ2-7; 7 positions match TRBD1. Germline assignment: CDR1 MNHEY and CDR2 SVGEGT. V was pared by 6 bases and J by 4 bases, with 3 bases of the junction left unmatched. The CDR3 loop spans 12 amino acids. CDR3 sequence reads: CASSDRVYEQYF. CDR3 DNA sequence: TGTGCCAGCAGCGACAGGGTGTACGAGCAGTACTTC.

V is TRBV6-5 and J is TRBJ1-6; D unresolved. In germline, CDR1 is MNHEY, CDR2 SVGAGI. CDR3 size: 14 residues. V was pared by 6 bases and J by 0 bases, with 6 bases between. CDR3 coding DNA: TGTGCCAGCAGCCGAGACTCCTATAATTCACCCCTCCACTTT. Protein sequence: CASSRDSYNSPLHF.

The chain recombines TRBV3-1 (or the pseudogene TRBV3-2) with TRBJ2-1; possible D gene TRBD2, 7 bases. This CDR3 is built from 17 residues. Germline lookup yields CDR1 LGHDT and CDR2 YNNKEL (reference sequence). Deletions cut 0 bases from V and 9 bases from J, with 21 bases between. The CDR3 sequence is CASSQEGGGRPGSEQFF. CDR3 in DNA: TGTGCCAGCAGCCAAGAGGGGGGCGGGAGACCTGGGAGTGAGCAGTTCTTC.

The table lists this clone with a count of one. The J gene is TRBJ2-7, the V gene TRBV6-5; D remains ambiguous. V was clipped by 6 bases and J by 4 bases, with 13 bases between them. The CDR3 consists of 13 residues. Germline CDR1 is MNHEY and CDR2 is SVGAGI. The CDR3 sequence is CASRGQEVYEQYF. CDR3 in DNA: TGTGCCAGCAGGGGTCAAGAGGTTTACGAGCAGTACTTC.

The V call is TRBV11-2, the J call TRBJ2-7, with 9 bases identical to TRBD1. Looked up from germline, CDR1 is SGHAT and CDR2 is FQNNGV. The CDR3 runs 15 residues. The junction had 7 bases not matched to a gene; V was cut back by 4 bases and J by 3 bases. The CDR3 protein is CASSSQDRGRYEQYF. For the CDR3, the DNA is TGTGCCAGCAGCTCCCAGGACAGGGGACGCTACGAGCAGTACTTC.

V and J are TRBV5-4 and TRBJ2-7, with 7 bases identical to TRBD1. V was pared by 3 bases and J by 0 bases, with 9 bases of the junction left unmatched. This CDR3 has 16 residues. CDR1 SGHNT and CDR2 YYREEE come from the germline V gene (reference sequence). CDR3 protein: CASSSPPGTASYEQYF. The CDR3 DNA reads as TGTGCCAGCAGCTCCCCCCCCGGGACAGCCTCCTACGAGCAGTACTTC.

The chain is built from TRBV4-2 and TRBJ2-6, with TRBD2 as a possible D gene (6 bases). V was trimmed by 0 bases and J by 1 base, leaving 10 bases between them. CDR3 length equals 17 residues. Germline CDR1 is LGHNA and CDR2 is YNFKEQ. The CDR3 is CASSQDGGGSGANVLTF. CDR3 nucleotide sequence: TGTGCCAGCAGCCAAGATGGTGGGGGGTCTGGGGCCAACGTCCTGACTTTC.

The chain links TRBV3-1 (or the pseudogene TRBV3-2) to TRBJ1-6; TRBD1 aligns across 7 bases. J gave up 9 bases and V 1 base, and 9 bases lay outside the gene matches. Germline-derived CDR1 and CDR2 are LGHDT and YNNKEL (reference sequence). The CDR3 has 16 residues. The CDR3 DNA is TGTGCCAGCAGCCAAGCTGGAGGGGGCCGGGGTTCACCCCTCCACTTT. Translating gives CASSQAGGGRGSPLHF.

The gene calls are TRBV5-1 and TRBJ1-5; D possibly corresponds to TRBD1 (6 bases). CDR1 is SGHRS, CDR2 YFSETQ, per germline. The V gene lost 5 bases and the J gene lost 7 bases, with 19 bases spanning the gap. The CDR3 loop spans 15 amino acids. CDR3 residues: CASRLGTQPGQPQHF. CDR3 DNA sequence: TGCGCCAGCAGGCTCGGGACACAGCCCGGCCAGCCCCAGCATTTT.

The genes are TRBV24-1 and TRBJ2-3, with D perhaps matching TRBD2 (5 bases). V dropped 9 bases and J dropped 6 bases, with 21 bases sitting between them. The CDR3 spans 15 residues. Germline V gene sequence: CDR1 KGHDR, CDR2 SFDVKD. The CDR3 DNA follows: TGTGCCACCCCTGAGCAACGGGGAAATTTTGATACGCAGTATTTT. This codes for CATPEQRGNFDTQYF.